The clone carrying this T cell receptor beta chain was recorded at least ten times. The data belong to a study of T cells after yellow fever vaccination. From germline, CDR1 is SGHTA and CDR2 FQGNSA. V was clipped by 5 bases and J by 1 base, with 6 bases between them. The CDR3 has 13 amino acids. TCRdb re-called the 5' RACE reads through MiXCR, storing one row per CDR3 protein. The top ten hold over 2.5% of the sample, which has 110,000 or so distinct CDR3 sequences, roughly 7.9% seen once. This receptor was taken from a man younger than 35 who received the YFV17D yellow fever vaccine. Sequenced here: CD4+ T cells sorted from PBMCs, sampled about 41 days after the first yellow fever vaccination. The rearrangement uses TRBV7-2 and TRBJ1-5; D remains unclear. The CDR3 nucleotides are TGTGCCAGCAGCCCCCAAAGCAATCAGCCCCAGCATTTT. This encodes CASSPQSNQPQHF.